Listed here are 6 T cell receptor beta chains from one sample, sequenced in a study of cytomegalovirus exposure and HLA in healthy donors. The PCR ran on 60 Vbeta and 13 Jbeta primers. Sequencing used immunoSEQ multiplex PCR; TCRdb keeps in-frame clones, though not all of them. The data show about 200,000 clones, with approximately 78% seen just once and 2.7% held by the top ten. The sample consisted of PBMCs. These receptors all stem from a middle-aged woman in good health and CMV-seronegative.

This clone was counted a single time. The V and J genes are TRBV7-9 and TRBJ2-5, with 7 bases aligning to TRBD2. This CDR3 is 14 amino acids long. Unmatched junction bases numbered 8, after V lost 5 bases and J lost 5 bases. Germline CDR1 SEHNR, CDR2 FQNEAQ (reference sequence). The CDR3 loop reads CASSRTSYTETQYF. The CDR3 DNA is TGTGCCAGCAGCCGGACTAGTTATACTGAGACCCAGTACTTC. The full variable domain, in which reference TRBV7-9 and TRBJ2-5 provide the parts outside the CDR3, is DTGVSQNPRHKITKRGQNVTFRCDPISEHNRLYWYRQTLGQGPEFLTYFQNEAQLEKSRLLSDRFSAERPKGSFSTLEIQRTEQGDSAMYLCASSRTSYTETQYFGPGTRLLVL.

CDR3 sequence: CASSLRVRYNEQFF. CDR3 coding DNA: TGTGCCAGCAGTTTACGGGTAAGATACAATGAGCAGTTCTTC. The chain joins TRBV27 to TRBJ2-1; D unresolved. With 2 bases removed from V and 4 bases from J, the gap between germline ends came to 9 bases. There are 14 residues in the CDR3. Per germline, CDR1 MNHEY and CDR2 SMNVEV (reference sequence).

As to this clone: At one of its ends the junction is not consistent with the germline gene, which may arise from a read error. J is TRBJ2-3 and V is TRBV7-9; D perhaps matches TRBD1 (5 bases). CDR1 and CDR2 from the germline V gene are SEHNR and FQNEAQ (reference sequence). This CDR3 has 18 amino acids. The CDR3 DNA sequence: TGTTCCAGCAGCTCCCGGCAGGGAAGGGGAAGGGGCACAGATACGCAGTATTTT. This sequence encodes CSSSSRQGRGRGTDTQYF. Full variable domain (remainder filled in from reference TRBV7-9 and TRBJ2-3): DTGVSQNPRHKITKRGQNVTFRCDPISEHNRLYWYRQTLGQGPEFLTYFQNEAQLEKSRLLSDRFSAERPKGSFSTLEIQRTEQGDSAMYLCSSSSRQGRGRGTDTQYFGPGTRLTVL.

V is TRBV30 and J is TRBJ2-1; a weak D match, TRBD1 (6 bases). Trimming took off 3 bases at V and 10 bases at J, with 16 bases between the two ends. Germline CDR1 reads GTSNPN; CDR2 reads SVGIG (reference sequence). This CDR3 spans 13 amino acids. The CDR3 loop is CAWSLTTGQEQFF. The DNA of the CDR3 is TGTGCCTGGAGCCTTACTACCGGACAGGAGCAGTTCTTC.

CDR3 sequence (DNA): TGCAGCGTTGATCCTAGCGGGACCGGCTACGAGCAGTACTTC. Translation: CSVDPSGTGYEQYF. The chain combines TRBV29-1 with TRBJ2-7; 9 bases agree with TRBD2. The CDR3 spans 14 residues. V lost 3 bases, J lost 3 bases, and 6 bases stayed unmatched. Germline CDR1 is SQVTM and CDR2 is ANQGSEA.

This rearrangement joins TRBV10-3 to TRBJ1-4; 7 positions match TRBD1. The CDR3 extends over 15 amino acids. The V gene's germline CDR1 is ENHRY and CDR2 SYGVKD. With V trimmed by 0 bases and J by 7 bases, 5 bases remained unmatched. CDR3 nucleotide sequence: TGTGCCATCAGTGAGTCGAAGGCAGGGGGTGAAAAACTGTTTTTT. It codes for CAISESKAGGEKLFF.